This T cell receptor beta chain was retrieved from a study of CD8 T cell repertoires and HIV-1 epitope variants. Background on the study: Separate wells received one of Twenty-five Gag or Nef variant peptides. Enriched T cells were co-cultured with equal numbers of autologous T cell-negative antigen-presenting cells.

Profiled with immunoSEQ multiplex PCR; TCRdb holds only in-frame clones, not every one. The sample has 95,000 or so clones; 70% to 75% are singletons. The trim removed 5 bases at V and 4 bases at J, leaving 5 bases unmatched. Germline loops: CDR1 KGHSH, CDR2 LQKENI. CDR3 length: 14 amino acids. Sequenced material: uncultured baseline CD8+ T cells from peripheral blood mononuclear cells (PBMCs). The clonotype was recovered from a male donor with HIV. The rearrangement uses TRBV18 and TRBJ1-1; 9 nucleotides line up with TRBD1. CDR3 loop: CASSSDRGATEAFF. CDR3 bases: TGTGCCAGCTCAAGCGACAGGGGGGCCACTGAAGCTTTCTTT.